This TCR beta chain is drawn from a study of blood T cell repertoires in COVID-19. Method: immunoSEQ multiplex PCR; TCRdb's copy keeps in-frame clones and lacks some. The data show 60,000 to 65,000 clones, approximately 84% seen once. The CDR3 totals 17 residues. CDR1 SGDLS and CDR2 YYNGEE come from the germline V gene. J lost 10 bases, V lost 3 bases, and 20 bases had no gene match. This chain joins TRBV9 and TRBJ1-2; TRBD1 matches 8 bases. The receptor was derived from a man in his sixties with COVID-19, enrolled during active disease. The sequenced sample was peripheral blood. CDR3 sequence reads: CASSGAGGQVFYSNYTF. DNA of the CDR3: TGTGCCAGCAGCGGTGCCGGGGGACAGGTTTTCTATTCTAACTACACCTTC.